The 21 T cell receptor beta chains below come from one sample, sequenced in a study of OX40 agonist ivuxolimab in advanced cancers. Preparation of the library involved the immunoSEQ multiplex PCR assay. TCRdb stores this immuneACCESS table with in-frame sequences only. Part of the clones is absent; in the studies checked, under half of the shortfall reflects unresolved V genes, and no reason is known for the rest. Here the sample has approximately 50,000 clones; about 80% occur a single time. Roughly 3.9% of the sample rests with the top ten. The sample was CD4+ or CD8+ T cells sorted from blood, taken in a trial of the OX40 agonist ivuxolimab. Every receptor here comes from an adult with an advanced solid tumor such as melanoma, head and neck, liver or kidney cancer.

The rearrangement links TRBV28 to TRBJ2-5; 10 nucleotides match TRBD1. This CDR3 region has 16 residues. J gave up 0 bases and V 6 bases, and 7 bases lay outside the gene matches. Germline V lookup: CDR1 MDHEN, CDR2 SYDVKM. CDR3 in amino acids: CASRTGTGVNQETQYF. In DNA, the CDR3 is TGTGCCAGCAGAACCGGGACAGGGGTCAACCAAGAGACCCAGTACTTC.

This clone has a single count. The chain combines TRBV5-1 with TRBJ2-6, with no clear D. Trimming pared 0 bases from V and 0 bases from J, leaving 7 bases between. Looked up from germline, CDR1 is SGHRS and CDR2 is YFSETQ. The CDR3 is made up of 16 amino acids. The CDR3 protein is CASSLVDLSGANVLTF. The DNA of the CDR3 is TGCGCCAGCAGCTTGGTAGATCTCTCTGGGGCCAACGTCCTGACTTTC.

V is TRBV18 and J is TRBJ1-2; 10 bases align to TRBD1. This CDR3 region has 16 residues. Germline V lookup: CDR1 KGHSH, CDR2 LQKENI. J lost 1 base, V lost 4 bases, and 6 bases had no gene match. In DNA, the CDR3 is TGTGCCAGCTCACTTGGGACAGGGGTCGTTAACTATGGCTACACCTTC. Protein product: CASSLGTGVVNYGYTF.

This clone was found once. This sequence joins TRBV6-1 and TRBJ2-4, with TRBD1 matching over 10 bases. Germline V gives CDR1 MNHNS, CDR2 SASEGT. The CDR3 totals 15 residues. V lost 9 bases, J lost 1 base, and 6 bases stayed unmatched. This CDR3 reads CASRQGAVAKNIQYF. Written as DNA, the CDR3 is TGTGCCAGTCGACAGGGGGCTGTGGCCAAAAACATTCAGTACTTC.

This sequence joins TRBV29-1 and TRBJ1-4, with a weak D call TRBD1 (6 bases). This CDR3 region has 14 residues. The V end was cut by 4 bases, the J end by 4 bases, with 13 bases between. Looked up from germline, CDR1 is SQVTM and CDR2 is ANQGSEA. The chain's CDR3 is CSVVGGTFNEKLFF. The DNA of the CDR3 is TGCAGCGTTGTAGGGGGGACATTTAATGAAAAACTGTTTTTT.

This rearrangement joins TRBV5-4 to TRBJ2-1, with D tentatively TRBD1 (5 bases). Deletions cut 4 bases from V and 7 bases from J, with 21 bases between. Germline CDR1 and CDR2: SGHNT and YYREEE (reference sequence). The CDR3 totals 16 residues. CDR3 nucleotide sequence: TGTGCCAGCAGCCTCGGCCCAGGGAAAGGGCCTAATGAGCAGTTCTTC. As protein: CASSLGPGKGPNEQFF. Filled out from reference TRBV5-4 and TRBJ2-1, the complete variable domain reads ETGVTQSPTHLIKTRGQQVTLRCSSQSGHNTVSWYQQALGQGPQFIFQYYREEENGRGNFPPRFSGLQFPNYSSELNVNALELDDSALYLCASSLGPGKGPNEQFFGPGTRLTVL.

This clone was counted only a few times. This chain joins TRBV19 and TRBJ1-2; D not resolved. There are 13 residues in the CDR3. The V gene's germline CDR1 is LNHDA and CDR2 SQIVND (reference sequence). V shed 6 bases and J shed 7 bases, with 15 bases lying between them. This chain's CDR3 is CASSPGPLAGYTF. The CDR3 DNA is TGTGCCAGTAGCCCGGGCCCTCTAGCTGGCTACACCTTC. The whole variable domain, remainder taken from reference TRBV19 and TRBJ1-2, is DGGITQSPKYLFRKEGQNVTLSCEQNLNHDAMYWYRQDPGQGLRLIYYSQIVNDFQKGDIAEGYSVSREKKESFPLTVTSAQKNPTAFYLCASSPGPLAGYTFGSGTRLTVV.

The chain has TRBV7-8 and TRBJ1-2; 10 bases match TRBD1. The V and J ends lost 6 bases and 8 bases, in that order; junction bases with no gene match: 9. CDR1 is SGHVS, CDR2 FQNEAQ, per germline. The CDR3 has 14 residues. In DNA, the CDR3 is TGTGCCAGCAGACCAGACGGGACAGGGGTGGGCTACACCTTC. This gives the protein CASRPDGTGVGYTF.

Here the CDR3 reads CASRTQGALGSEAFF. The DNA of the CDR3 is TGTGCCAGCAGGACACAGGGGGCCCTTGGTTCTGAAGCTTTCTTT. V usage is TRBV2 and J usage is TRBJ1-1; TRBD1 agrees at 9 bases. CDR1 and CDR2 from the germline V gene are SNHLY and FYNNEI. The CDR3 totals 15 residues. Trimming removed 6 bases from V and 6 bases from J; junction bases left unmatched: 11.

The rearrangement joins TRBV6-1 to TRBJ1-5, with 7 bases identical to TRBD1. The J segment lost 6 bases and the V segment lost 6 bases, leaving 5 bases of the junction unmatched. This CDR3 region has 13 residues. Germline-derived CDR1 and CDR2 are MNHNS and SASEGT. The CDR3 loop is CASSVQGGQPQHF. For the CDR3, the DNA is TGTGCCAGCAGCGTTCAGGGGGGTCAGCCCCAGCATTTT.

CDR3 in amino acids: CASSVGLAVSSYNEQFF. In nucleotides, the CDR3 is TGTGCCAGCAGCGTTGGACTAGCGGTCAGCTCCTACAATGAGCAGTTCTTC. The rearrangement joins TRBV9 to TRBJ2-1; 10 bases line up with TRBD2. The CDR3 spans 17 residues. Germline-derived CDR1 and CDR2 are SGDLS and YYNGEE. J gave up 0 bases and V 2 bases, and 5 bases lay outside the gene matches.

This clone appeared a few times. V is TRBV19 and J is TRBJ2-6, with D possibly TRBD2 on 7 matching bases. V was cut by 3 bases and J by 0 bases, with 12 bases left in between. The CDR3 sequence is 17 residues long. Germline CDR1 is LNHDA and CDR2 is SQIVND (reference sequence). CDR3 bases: TGTGCCAGTAGTATGGGGGGCGGGGGCTCTGGGGCCAACGTCCTGACTTTC. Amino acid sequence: CASSMGGGGSGANVLTF. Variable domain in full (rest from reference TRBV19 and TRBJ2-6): DGGITQSPKYLFRKEGQNVTLSCEQNLNHDAMYWYRQDPGQGLRLIYYSQIVNDFQKGDIAEGYSVSREKKESFPLTVTSAQKNPTAFYLCASSMGGGGSGANVLTFGAGSRLTVL.

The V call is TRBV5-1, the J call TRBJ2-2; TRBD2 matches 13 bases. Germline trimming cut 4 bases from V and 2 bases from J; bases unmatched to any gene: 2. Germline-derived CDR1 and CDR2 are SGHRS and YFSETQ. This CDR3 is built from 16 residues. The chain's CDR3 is CASSGLAGDNTGELFF. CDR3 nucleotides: TGCGCCAGCAGCGGACTAGCGGGAGATAACACCGGGGAGCTGTTTTTT. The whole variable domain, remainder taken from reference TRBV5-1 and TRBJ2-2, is KAGVTQTPRYLIKTRGQQVTLSCSPISGHRSVSWYQQTPGQGLQFLFEYFSETQRNKGNFPGRFSGRQFSNSRSEMNVSTLELGDSALYLCASSGLAGDNTGELFFGEGSRLTVL.

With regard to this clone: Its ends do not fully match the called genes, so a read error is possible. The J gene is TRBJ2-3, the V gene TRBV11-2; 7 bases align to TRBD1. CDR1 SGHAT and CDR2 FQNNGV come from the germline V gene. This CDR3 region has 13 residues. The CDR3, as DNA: TGTGCCAGCAGCGCAAACCGGGACAGAGTGTGTCATTTT. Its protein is CASSANRDRVCHF.

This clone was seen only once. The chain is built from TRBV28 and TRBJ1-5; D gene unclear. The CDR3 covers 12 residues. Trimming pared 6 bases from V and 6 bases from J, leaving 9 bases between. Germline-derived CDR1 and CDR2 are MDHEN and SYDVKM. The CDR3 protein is CASSTVGQPQHF. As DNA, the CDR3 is TGTGCCAGCAGCACCGTGGGTCAGCCCCAGCATTTT.

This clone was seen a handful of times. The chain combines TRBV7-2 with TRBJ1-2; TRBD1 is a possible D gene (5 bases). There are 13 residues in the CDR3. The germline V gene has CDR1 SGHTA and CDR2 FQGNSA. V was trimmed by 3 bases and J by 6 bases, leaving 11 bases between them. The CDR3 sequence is CASSLRGRHGYTF. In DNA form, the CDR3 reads TGTGCCAGCAGCTTGAGGGGACGGCATGGCTACACCTTC.

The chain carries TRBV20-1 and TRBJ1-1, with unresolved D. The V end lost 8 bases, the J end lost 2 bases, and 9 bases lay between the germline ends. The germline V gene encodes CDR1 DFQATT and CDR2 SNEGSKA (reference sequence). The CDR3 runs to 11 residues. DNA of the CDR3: TGCAGTCTGAGACAAAACACTGAAGCTTTCTTT. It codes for CSLRQNTEAFF.

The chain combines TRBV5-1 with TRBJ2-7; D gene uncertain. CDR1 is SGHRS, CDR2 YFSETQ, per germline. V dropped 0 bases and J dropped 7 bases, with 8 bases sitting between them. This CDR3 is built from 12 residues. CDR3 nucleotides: TGCGCCAGCAGCTTGGAGGCCTCTGAGCAGTACTTC. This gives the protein CASSLEASEQYF.

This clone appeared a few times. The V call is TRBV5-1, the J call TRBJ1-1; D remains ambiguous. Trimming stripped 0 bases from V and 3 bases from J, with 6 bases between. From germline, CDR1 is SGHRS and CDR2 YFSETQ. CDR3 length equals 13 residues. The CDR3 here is CASSLVDYTEAFF. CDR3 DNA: TGCGCCAGCAGCTTGGTTGACTACACTGAAGCTTTCTTT.

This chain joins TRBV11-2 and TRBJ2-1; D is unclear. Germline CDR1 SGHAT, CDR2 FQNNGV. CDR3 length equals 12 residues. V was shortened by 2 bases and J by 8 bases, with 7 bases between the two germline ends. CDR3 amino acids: CASSLKFDEQFF. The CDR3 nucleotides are TGTGCCAGCAGCTTAAAGTTTGATGAGCAGTTCTTC.

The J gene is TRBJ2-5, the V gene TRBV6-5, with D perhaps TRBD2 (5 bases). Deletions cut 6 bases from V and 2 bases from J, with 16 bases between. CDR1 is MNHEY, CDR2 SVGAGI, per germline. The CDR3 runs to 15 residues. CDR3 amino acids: CASRKGRAFQETQYF. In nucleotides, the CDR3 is TGTGCCAGCAGGAAAGGGCGGGCCTTTCAAGAGACCCAGTACTTC.